This T cell receptor beta chain was profiled in a study of shared clonotypes between healthy human individuals. General study results and limits: For sorted subsets, rarefaction showed incomplete sequencing despite large depth. Shared across a few donors were around 5% of the naive CD4 clonotypes.

The CDR3 length is 15 residues. J gave up 3 bases and V 6 bases, and 9 bases lay outside the gene matches. CDR1 and CDR2 from the germline V gene are MNHEY and SMNVEV (reference sequence). Sorted-subset replicate PCRs used 200 ng of genomic DNA. This amount corresponded to about 30,000 T cell genomes. This table comes from immunoSEQ multiplex PCR, and its TCRdb copy is limited to in-frame clones, with some not included. The sample records over a million clones, about 75% being singletons. Worth noting for this clone: Its antigen remains unidentified.

This clonotype was sampled from a man aged 18-30 years in good health. The V and J genes are TRBV27 and TRBJ2-7, with 9 bases lining up with TRBD1. Sequencing was performed on memory CD4+ T cells sorted from blood. Subset described: CD45RA-negative fraction. CDR3: CASRAPSGQGYEQYF. CDR3 sequence (DNA): TGTGCCAGCAGGGCCCCCTCGGGACAGGGCTACGAGCAGTACTTC.